The clone carrying this TCR beta chain was observed a single time. The germline gives CDR1 LNHDA, CDR2 SQIVND (reference sequence). The CDR3 runs 15 residues. Trimming took off 4 bases at V and 2 bases at J, with 13 bases between the two ends. These data come from a study of blood T cell repertoires in COVID-19. The repertoire was sequenced with immunoSEQ multiplex PCR; TCRdb's copy has only in-frame clones and lacks some. The sample has about 280,000 clones, roughly 80% seen once. This chain links TRBV19 with TRBJ2-3, with D maybe TRBD2 (5 bases). The sequence came from a man between 35 and 55 years old who had been exposed to COVID-19. The sequenced sample consisted of PBMCs or T cells enriched from blood (not recorded which). For the CDR3, the DNA is TGTGCCAGTAGTAGATACCGGGGAGACACAGATACGCAGTATTTT. Amino acid sequence: CASSRYRGDTDTQYF. The full variable domain, with the rest looked up from reference TRBV19 and TRBJ2-3, is DGGITQSPKYLFRKEGQNVTLSCEQNLNHDAMYWYRQDPGQGLRLIYYSQIVNDFQKGDIAEGYSVSREKKESFPLTVTSAQKNPTAFYLCASSRYRGDTDTQYFGPGTRLTVL.